The 23 T cell receptor beta chains below come from one sample, sequenced in a study of response to subunit inactivated influenza vaccine. From the RT-PCR reads, TCRdb called clonotypes with MiXCR, one entry per CDR3 protein. The profile shows over 750,000 distinct CDR3 sequences, approximately 21% of them singletons. This sample comprised PBMCs from blood, obtained around 5 days after vaccination. These receptors were collected from a man aged 45-65 years who received an inactivated influenza vaccine.

The J gene is TRBJ2-3, the V gene TRBV23-1; no firm D call. TRBV23-1 is known as an ORF, though its function is uncertain. This CDR3 has 11 amino acids. V was clipped by 3 bases and J by 9 bases, with 7 bases between them. CDR3 loop: CASSHPRTQYF. The CDR3 region has the DNA TGCGCCAGCAGTCACCCCCGGACGCAGTATTTT.

The chain combines TRBV20-1 with TRBJ2-7, with D unclear. The CDR3 has 16 amino acids. Between the trimmed V and J ends, which lost 4 bases and 6 bases, there was a span of 25 bases. CDR1 and CDR2 (germline): DFQATT, SNEGSKA (reference sequence). Here the CDR3 reads CSAILARRPTPLEQYF. CDR3 in DNA: TGCAGTGCTATTTTGGCGAGGCGGCCCACCCCCCTCGAGCAGTACTTC.

The sample holds many counts of this clonotype. This sequence joins TRBV5-1 and TRBJ2-2; 9 bases are a match to TRBD1. V lost 0 bases, J lost 7 bases, and 4 bases stayed unmatched. CDR3 size: 15 residues. From germline, CDR1 is SGHRS and CDR2 YFSETQ. CDR3 nucleotide sequence: TGCGCCAGCAGCTTGGGAGGACAGGGGATCGGGGAGCTGTTTTTT. It encodes CASSLGGQGIGELFF. Complete variable domain (other parts from reference TRBV5-1 and TRBJ2-2): KAGVTQTPRYLIKTRGQQVTLSCSPISGHRSVSWYQQTPGQGLQFLFEYFSETQRNKGNFPGRFSGRQFSNSRSEMNVSTLELGDSALYLCASSLGGQGIGELFFGEGSRLTVL.

In its sample, this clonotype was seen a few times. The V gene is TRBV10-3, the J gene TRBJ2-5; D is unclear. V lost 0 bases and J lost 5, with 7 bases in between. The CDR3 consists of 13 residues. CDR1 ENHRY and CDR2 SYGVKD come from the germline V gene. The CDR3 DNA is TGTGCCATCAGTGAGTCCCCACTTGAGACCCAGTACTTC. This gives the protein CAISESPLETQYF.

This clonotype was counted ten times or more. The rearrangement joins TRBV12-3 or TRBV12-4 to TRBJ1-2; 7 bases line up with TRBD1. The CDR3 spans 14 residues. Germline trimming cut 5 bases from V and 0 bases from J; bases unmatched to any gene: 3. The CDR3 bases are TGTGCCAGCAGTCCGACAGGGACTAACTATGGCTACACCTTC. Translation: CASSPTGTNYGYTF.

In this sample, this clonotype turned up a few times. This chain links TRBV4-1 with TRBJ1-2; D might be TRBD1 (5 bases). Germline lookup yields CDR1 MGHRA and CDR2 YSYEKL. The CDR3 loop spans 15 amino acids. V lost 0 bases and J 7 bases, leaving 15 bases between the germline ends. The DNA of the CDR3 is TGCGCCAGCAGCCAAGATCTAAGGGGCGAGGCTGGCTACACCTTC. Residues: CASSQDLRGEAGYTF.

The genes are TRBV20-1 and TRBJ2-5, with TRBD1 as a possible D gene (6 bases). Germline-derived CDR1 and CDR2 are DFQATT and SNEGSKA (reference sequence). The CDR3 length is 12 residues. Trimming shortened V by 3 bases and J by 7 bases, and 12 bases separated the two germline ends. As DNA, the CDR3 is TGCAGTGCTAGTCAGGGGCCCGGGACCCAGTACTTC. Encoded protein: CSASQGPGTQYF.

The chain combines TRBV6-5 with TRBJ2-3, with a possible D match to TRBD1 (6 bases). Germline assignment: CDR1 MNHEY and CDR2 SVGAGI. Deletions cut 2 bases from V and 9 bases from J, with 9 bases between. The CDR3 loop spans 12 amino acids. The CDR3 sequence is CASSYDTGTQYF. The CDR3 DNA follows: TGTGCCAGCAGTTACGATACAGGGACGCAGTATTTT.

There are a few counts of this clonotype. The rearrangement uses TRBV2 and TRBJ2-1; no firm D call. The CDR3 is made up of 13 amino acids. V dropped 6 bases and J dropped 6 bases, with 12 bases sitting between them. In germline, CDR1 is SNHLY, CDR2 FYNNEI. The CDR3 DNA follows: TGTGCCAGCAGAGAGATTACAGCCAATGAGCAGTTCTTC. Translation gives CASREITANEQFF.

This clonotype was seen a few times. The rearrangement joins TRBV11-2 to TRBJ2-7; D ambiguous. CDR3 size: 17 residues. V lost 3 bases and J lost 4, with 22 bases in between. CDR1 and CDR2 from the germline V gene are SGHAT and FQNNGV. CDR3: CASSFGLVGFRGYEQYF. DNA for the CDR3: TGTGCCAGCAGCTTTGGTCTCGTGGGTTTCAGAGGATACGAGCAGTACTTC.

This chain joins TRBV12-3 or TRBV12-4 and TRBJ2-2; D gene uncertain. The CDR3 has 15 amino acids. The V end was cut by 5 bases, the J end by 2 bases, with 12 bases between. The CDR3 sequence: CASSRLGRNTGELFF. The DNA for the CDR3 is TGTGCCAGCAGTCGACTCGGACGTAACACCGGGGAGCTGTTTTTT.

V and J are TRBV5-1 and TRBJ2-1; the match to TRBD2 covers 7 bases. The CDR3 loop spans 14 amino acids. V lost 3 bases, J lost 10 bases, and 10 bases stayed unmatched. The germline gives CDR1 SGHRS, CDR2 YFSETQ. The CDR3 region has the DNA TGCGCCAGCAGCTGGTCTTACGGGAGGCCCGAGCAGTTCTTC. This codes for CASSWSYGRPEQFF.

J is TRBJ2-3 and V is TRBV24-1; D gene uncertain. Germline V lookup: CDR1 KGHDR, CDR2 SFDVKD. V was pared by 8 bases and J by 4 bases, with 12 bases between. This CDR3 is built from 13 residues. CDR3 nucleotide sequence: TGTGCCACCAACGGTGGTGGTGCAGATACGCAGTATTTT. Translated, it gives CATNGGGADTQYF.

This clonotype was counted at least ten times. The J gene is TRBJ2-7, the V gene TRBV6-5; D assignment may be TRBD1 or TRBD2 (5 bases each). The V end lost 6 bases, the J end lost 3 bases, and 6 bases lay between the germline ends. CDR1 and CDR2 from the germline V gene are MNHEY and SVGAGI. The CDR3 is made up of 11 amino acids. The CDR3 DNA is TGTGCCAGCAGGGGGGTCTACGAGCAGTACTTC. Encoded protein: CASRGVYEQYF.

For the CDR3, the DNA is TGTGCCAGCAGCTTTAGCGAGGGGGGTACGCAGTATTTT. Translation: CASSFSEGGTQYF. V gene TRBV5-6 combines with J gene TRBJ2-3; TRBD1 or TRBD2 may be the D gene (6 bases each). Trimming removed 2 bases from V and 8 bases from J, with 12 bases in between. CDR3 length: 13 amino acids. Germline lookup yields CDR1 SGHDT and CDR2 YYEEEE.

The V gene is TRBV7-9, the J gene TRBJ1-1; D remains unclear. The CDR3 is made up of 15 amino acids. The V end lost 1 base, the J end lost 5 bases, and 14 bases lay between the germline ends. Looked up from germline, CDR1 is SEHNR and CDR2 is FQNEAQ (reference sequence). The CDR3 DNA sequence: TGTGCCAGCAGCTTAGGGTCGGGTTTACGGACTGAAGCTTTCTTT. This gives the protein CASSLGSGLRTEAFF.

The sample holds a few counts of this clonotype. The chain uses TRBV7-2 and TRBJ1-5; D possibly corresponds to TRBD1 (5 bases). Germline CDR1 and CDR2: SGHTA and FQGNSA. CDR3 length: 15 residues. Between the trimmed V and J ends, which lost 1 base and 3 bases, there was a span of 10 bases. The CDR3 bases are TGTGCCAGCAGCTTAGTGGGGACCGCCAATCAGCCCCAGCATTTT. Amino acids: CASSLVGTANQPQHF.

The rearrangement uses TRBV30 and TRBJ2-2; D unclear. The V and J ends lost 8 bases and 2 bases respectively, with 12 bases between them. The CDR3 extends over 13 amino acids. The germline CDR1 and CDR2 sequences are GTSNPN and SVGIG (reference sequence). The CDR3 region has the DNA TGTGCCCACGTCGGCAGTAACACCGGGGAGCTGTTTTTT. Translated: CAHVGSNTGELFF.

In its sample, this clonotype was seen a few times. The chain recombines TRBV3-1 with TRBJ2-1; 16 bases map to TRBD2. The ends lost 0 bases at V and 9 bases at J; junction bases unmatched: 5. The CDR3 consists of 17 residues. Germline V gene lookup returns CDR1 LGHDT and CDR2 YNNKEL (reference sequence). The CDR3 region is CASSQDPGLAGGGEQFF. CDR3 DNA: TGTGCCAGCAGCCAAGATCCGGGACTAGCGGGGGGGGGTGAGCAGTTCTTC.

The chain joins TRBV4-3 to TRBJ2-5; 7 nucleotides line up with TRBD2. The ends lost 0 bases at V and 4 bases at J; junction bases unmatched: 2. CDR1 and CDR2 (germline): LGHNA, YSLEER. CDR3 length: 14 amino acids. This CDR3 is CASSQDWEGETQYF. CDR3 bases: TGCGCCAGCAGCCAAGATTGGGAGGGAGAGACCCAGTACTTC.

The chain combines TRBV28 with TRBJ2-2; D gene ambiguous. Germline V CDR1 and CDR2: MDHEN, SYDVKM. The ends were cut back, 3 bases at V and 4 bases at J, with 18 bases in the middle. The CDR3 is made up of 17 amino acids. This CDR3 is CASSFRVTSVSTGELFF. The CDR3 region has the DNA TGTGCCAGCAGTTTTCGGGTAACCAGCGTTTCCACCGGGGAGCTGTTTTTT.

This clonotype was counted a few times. The rearrangement links TRBV24-1 to TRBJ2-3, with TRBD1 identical over 9 bases. Germline V CDR1 and CDR2: KGHDR, SFDVKD. This CDR3 has 16 amino acids. J lost 7 bases, V lost 0 bases, and 7 bases had no gene match. The CDR3 nucleotides are TGTGCCACCAGTGATTTGCAGCGGGACAGGGTACATACGCAGTATTTT. Translated: CATSDLQRDRVHTQYF.

This clonotype was seen more than once but under ten times. The chain couples TRBV18 to TRBJ1-2; D remains unclear. Germline V gene data show CDR1 as KGHSH and CDR2 as LQKENI. Between the trimmed V and J ends, which lost 2 bases and 6 bases, there was a span of 19 bases. This CDR3 spans 16 amino acids. In DNA, the CDR3 is TGTGCCAGCTCACCAGGGTGGTCGAGATCGGCCCATGGCTACACCTTC. Translating it yields CASSPGWSRSAHGYTF.